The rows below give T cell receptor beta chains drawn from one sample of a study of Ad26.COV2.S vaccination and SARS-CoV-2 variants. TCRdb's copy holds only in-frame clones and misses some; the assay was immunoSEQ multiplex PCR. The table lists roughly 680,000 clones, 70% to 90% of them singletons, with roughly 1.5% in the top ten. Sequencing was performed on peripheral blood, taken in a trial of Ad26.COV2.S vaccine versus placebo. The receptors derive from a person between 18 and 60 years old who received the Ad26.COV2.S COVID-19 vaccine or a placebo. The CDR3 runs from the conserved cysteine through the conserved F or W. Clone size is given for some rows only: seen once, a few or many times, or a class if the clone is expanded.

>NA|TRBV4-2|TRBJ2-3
CASSQDPQGTQYF
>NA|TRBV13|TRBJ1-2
CASSLGHGRGLLNYGYTF
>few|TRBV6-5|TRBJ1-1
CASSRRVVTEAFF
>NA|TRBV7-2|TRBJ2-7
CASSSGQDFSYEQYF
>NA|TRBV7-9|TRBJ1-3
CASSFTGDSGNTIYF
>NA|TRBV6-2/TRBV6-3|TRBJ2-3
CASSLTGGVDTQYF
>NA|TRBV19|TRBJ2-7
CASSPAGQGAYEQYF
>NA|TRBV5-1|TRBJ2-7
CASSRDGSYEQYF
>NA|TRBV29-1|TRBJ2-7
CSVSTLYEQYF
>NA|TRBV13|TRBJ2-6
CASSLGGRASGANVLTF
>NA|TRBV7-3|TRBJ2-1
CASSSAPHNEQFF
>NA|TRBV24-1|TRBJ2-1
CATSEPSGSRDNEQFF
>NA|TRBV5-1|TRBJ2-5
CASSPQLAGQETQYF
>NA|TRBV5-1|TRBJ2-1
CASSSGLAEYNEQFF
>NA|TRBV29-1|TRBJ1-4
CSVPGTGSLGTNEKLFF
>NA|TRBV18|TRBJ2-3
CASCLTGSRTDTQYF
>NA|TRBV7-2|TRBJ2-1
CASRKAGGNNEQFF
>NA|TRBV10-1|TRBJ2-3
CASSDRGGKSTDTQYF
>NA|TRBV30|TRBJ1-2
CAWNRGDGYTF
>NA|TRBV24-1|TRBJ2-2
CATSDPYGTGSTGELFF
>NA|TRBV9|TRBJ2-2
CASSLGLALLNTGELFF
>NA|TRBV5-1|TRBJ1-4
CASSTTGSNEKLFF
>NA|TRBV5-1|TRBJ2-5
CASSADRGRGETQYF
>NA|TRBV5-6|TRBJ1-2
CASSLDRNYGYTF
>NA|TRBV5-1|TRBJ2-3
CASSFEIMGADTQYF
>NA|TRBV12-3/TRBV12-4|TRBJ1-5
CASSQGGNQPQHF
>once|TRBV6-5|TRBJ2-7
CASSYWGTGGDEQYF
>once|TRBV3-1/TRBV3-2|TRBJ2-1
CASSLSVVGNEQFF
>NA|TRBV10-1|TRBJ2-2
CASSEAGTGESGELFF
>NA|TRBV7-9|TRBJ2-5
CASSLGGTGQETQYF
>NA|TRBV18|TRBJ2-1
CASSPTSGGGSEQFF
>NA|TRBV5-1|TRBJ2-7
CASSFSGTRAGEQYF
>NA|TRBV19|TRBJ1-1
CASSGMNTEAFF
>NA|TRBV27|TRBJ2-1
CASSLSAARGAGNEQFF
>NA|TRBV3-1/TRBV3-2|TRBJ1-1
CASSHGKAEAFF
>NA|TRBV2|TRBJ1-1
CASKGQLNTEAFF
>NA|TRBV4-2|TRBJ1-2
CASSQRRGSGSHYGYTF
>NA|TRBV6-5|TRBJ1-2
CASSYKTGGYGYTF
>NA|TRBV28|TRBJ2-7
CASSLGGGSYEQYF
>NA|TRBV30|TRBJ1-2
CAWRGHPNYGYTF
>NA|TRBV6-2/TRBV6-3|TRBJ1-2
CASSYSSYGYTF